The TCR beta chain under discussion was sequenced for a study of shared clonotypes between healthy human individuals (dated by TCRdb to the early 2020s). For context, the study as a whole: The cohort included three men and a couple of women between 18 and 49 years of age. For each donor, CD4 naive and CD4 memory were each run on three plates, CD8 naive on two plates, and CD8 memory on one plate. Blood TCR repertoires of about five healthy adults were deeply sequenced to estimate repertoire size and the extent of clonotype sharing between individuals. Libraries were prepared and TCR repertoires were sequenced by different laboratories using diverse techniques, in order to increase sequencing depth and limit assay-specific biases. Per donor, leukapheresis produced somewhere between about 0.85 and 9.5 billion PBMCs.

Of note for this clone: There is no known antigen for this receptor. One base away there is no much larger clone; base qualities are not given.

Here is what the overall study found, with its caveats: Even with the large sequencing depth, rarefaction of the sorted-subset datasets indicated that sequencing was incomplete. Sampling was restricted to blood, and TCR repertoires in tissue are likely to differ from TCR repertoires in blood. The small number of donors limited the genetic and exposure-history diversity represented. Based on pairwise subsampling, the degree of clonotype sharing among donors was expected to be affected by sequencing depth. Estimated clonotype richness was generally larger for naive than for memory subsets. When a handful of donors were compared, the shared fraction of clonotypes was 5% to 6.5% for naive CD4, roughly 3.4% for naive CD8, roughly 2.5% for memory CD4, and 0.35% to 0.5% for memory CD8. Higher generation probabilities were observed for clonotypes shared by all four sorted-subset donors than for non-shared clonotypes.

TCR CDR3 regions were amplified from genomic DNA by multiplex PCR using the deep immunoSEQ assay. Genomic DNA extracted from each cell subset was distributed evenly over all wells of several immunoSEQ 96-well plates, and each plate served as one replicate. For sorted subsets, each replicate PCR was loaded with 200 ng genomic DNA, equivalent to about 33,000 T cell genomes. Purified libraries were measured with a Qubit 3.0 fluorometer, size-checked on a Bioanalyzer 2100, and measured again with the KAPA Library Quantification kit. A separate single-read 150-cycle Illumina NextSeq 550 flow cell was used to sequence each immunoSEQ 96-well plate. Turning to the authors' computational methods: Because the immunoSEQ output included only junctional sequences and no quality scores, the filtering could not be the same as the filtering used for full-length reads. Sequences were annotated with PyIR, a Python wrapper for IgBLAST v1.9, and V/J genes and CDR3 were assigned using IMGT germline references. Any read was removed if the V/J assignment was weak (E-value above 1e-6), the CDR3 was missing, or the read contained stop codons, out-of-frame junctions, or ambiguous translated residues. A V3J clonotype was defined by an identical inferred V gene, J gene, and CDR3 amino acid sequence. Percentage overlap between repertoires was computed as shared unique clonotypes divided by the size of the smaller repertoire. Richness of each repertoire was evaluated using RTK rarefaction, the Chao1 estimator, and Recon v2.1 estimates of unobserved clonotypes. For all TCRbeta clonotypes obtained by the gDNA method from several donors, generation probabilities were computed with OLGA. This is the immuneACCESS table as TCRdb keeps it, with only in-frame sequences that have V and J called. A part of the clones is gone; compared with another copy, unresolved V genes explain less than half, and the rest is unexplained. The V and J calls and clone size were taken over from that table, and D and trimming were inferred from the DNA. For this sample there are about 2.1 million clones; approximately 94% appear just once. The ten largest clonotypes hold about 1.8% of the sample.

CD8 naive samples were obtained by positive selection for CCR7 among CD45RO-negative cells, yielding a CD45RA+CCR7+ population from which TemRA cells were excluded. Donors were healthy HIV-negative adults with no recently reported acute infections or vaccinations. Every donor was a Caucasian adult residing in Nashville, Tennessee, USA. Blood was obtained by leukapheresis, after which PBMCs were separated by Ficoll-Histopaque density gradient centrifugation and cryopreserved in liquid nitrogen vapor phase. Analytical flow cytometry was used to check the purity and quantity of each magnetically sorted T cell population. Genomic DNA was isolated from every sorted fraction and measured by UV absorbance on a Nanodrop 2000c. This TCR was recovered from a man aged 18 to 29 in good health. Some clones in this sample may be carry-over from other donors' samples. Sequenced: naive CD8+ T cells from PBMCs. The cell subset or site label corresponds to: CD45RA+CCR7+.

The CDR3 region: CASLAGVYQETQYF. The DNA sequence is TGTGCCAGCCTGGCGGGAGTATACCAAGAGACCCAGTACTTC. The rearranged chain carries TRBV2 and TRBJ2-5; the junction holds 7 bases that match TRBD2. The CDR3 holds 14 amino acids from the cysteine to the phenylalanine. The sequence is cut down to CDR3 DNA, 42 bases in frame from base 1. V ends up 8 bases short and J 0 bases short, with an unmatched junction base count of 6. The germline V gene encodes CDR1 SNHLY and CDR2 FYNNEI.